These 4 T cell receptor beta chains originate from one sample sequenced in a study of T cells in Graves' hyperthyroidism and ophthalmopathy. TCR beta CDR3 region amplification was performed from RNA transcripts. First-round RT-PCR with HTBI primers amplified the TCR CDR3 region. MiXCR was run by TCRdb on the multiplex PCR reads, yielding one entry per CDR3 protein. The sample shows 450,000 to 600,000 distinct CDR3 sequences, 14% of them seen only once. Material for sequencing was blood. The source of these receptors is a woman aged 35 to 49 with Graves' hyperthyroidism.

This clonotype has a count of ten or more. V and J are TRBV2 and TRBJ2-7; the D gene is possibly TRBD2 (6 bases). Germline-derived CDR1 and CDR2 are SNHLY and FYNNEI. The CDR3 covers 14 residues. V was clipped by 6 bases and J by 2 bases, with 14 bases between them. CDR3 sequence (DNA): TGTGCCAGCAGCCCGGGAGTTCCCCCCTACGAGCAGTACTTC. It translates to CASSPGVPPYEQYF.

Only a few counts were recorded for this clonotype. The chain joins TRBV6-1 to TRBJ1-4; D gene ambiguous. This CDR3 is built from 14 residues. CDR1 and CDR2 (germline): MNHNS, SASEGT. The V gene lost 5 bases and the J gene lost 0 bases, with 7 bases spanning the gap. CDR3: CASSSSATNEKLFF. The CDR3 DNA reads as TGTGCCAGCAGTTCTTCTGCAACTAATGAAAAACTGTTTTTT.

This clonotype was counted ten times or more. V and J are TRBV7-2 and TRBJ2-5; D may be TRBD1 (6 bases). Germline V gene sequence: CDR1 SGHTA, CDR2 FQGNSA. This CDR3 spans 17 amino acids. V was pared by 2 bases and J by 2 bases, with 18 bases between. In nucleotides, the CDR3 is TGTGCCAGCAGCTTATACTACAGGGCTAGGGAGCAAGAGACCCAGTACTTC. Amino acids: CASSLYYRAREQETQYF.

This clonotype has ten or more counts. The chain carries TRBV27 and TRBJ2-3, with D perhaps TRBD2 (7 bases). Germline CDR1 and CDR2: MNHEY and SMNVEV (reference sequence). The CDR3 is 16 residues long. V dropped 4 bases and J dropped 4 bases, with 18 bases sitting between them. CDR3 in amino acids: CASSSWGAGVADTQYF. The DNA of the CDR3 is TGTGCCAGCAGTTCGTGGGGGGCGGGAGTGGCAGATACGCAGTATTTT.